The 8 T cell receptor beta chains listed next were all sequenced from one sample in a study of Tregs in tolerant kidney transplant recipients. Sequencing was performed with immunoSEQ multiplex PCR; in TCRdb, only in-frame clones are kept and a portion is missing. The sample shows about 240,000 clones, about four fifths of them seen only once. The sequenced material came from CD4+ T cells from blood. The receptors originated from a human donor in good health.

V and J are TRBV18 and TRBJ1-1; tentative D call: TRBD1 (5 bases). Germline CDR1 KGHSH, CDR2 LQKENI. The CDR3 covers 16 residues. Between the trimmed V and J ends, which lost 6 bases and 1 base, there was a span of 18 bases. The CDR3 region has the DNA TGTGCCAGCTCCCACGGGCCAGGGCGCGGGAACACTGAAGCTTTCTTT. Translating gives CASSHGPGRGNTEAFF.

The chain carries TRBV2 and TRBJ2-1; TRBD2 agrees at 8 bases. The CDR3 has 15 residues. CDR1 is SNHLY and CDR2 is FYNNEI in the germline V gene. V was clipped by 7 bases and J by 0 bases; unmatched bases: 5. The DNA of the CDR3 is TGTGCCAGCACCAAAAGCGGGAGCTCCTACAATGAGCAGTTCTTC. The encoded protein is CASTKSGSSYNEQFF.

V and J are TRBV11-3 and TRBJ2-1; possibly TRBD1 for D (6 bases). The ends were cut back, 5 bases at V and 8 bases at J, with 13 bases in the middle. CDR1 SGHNT and CDR2 YENEEA come from the germline V gene. This CDR3 has 13 residues. The CDR3 reads CASSHRDSDEQFF. The CDR3 bases are TGTGCCAGCAGCCACAGGGATAGCGATGAGCAGTTCTTC.

A note on this clone: Within the sample, other DNA sequences also encode this same CDR3. The chain is built from TRBV18 and TRBJ2-5; D is perhaps TRBD1 or TRBD2 (5 bases each). The length of the CDR3 is 13 residues. Germline lookup yields CDR1 KGHSH and CDR2 LQKENI. Trimming cost V 0 bases and J 3 bases, with 5 bases left between them. CDR3 region: CASSPPGEETQYF. For the CDR3, the DNA is TGTGCCAGCTCACCACCGGGGGAAGAGACCCAGTACTTC.

The J gene is TRBJ1-5, the V gene TRBV15; D remains unclear. This CDR3 has 17 residues. Trimming removed 1 base at V and 0 bases at J, with 13 bases between. Germline CDR1 LNHNV, CDR2 YYDKDF (reference sequence). The CDR3 DNA reads as TGTGCCACCAGCAGAGGCCTTGACTTGGATAGCAATCAGCCCCAGCATTTT. It is translated as CATSRGLDLDSNQPQHF.

This clone was seen more than once but under ten times. The V gene is TRBV11-3, the J gene TRBJ2-5; 12 bases fit TRBD1. V trimming: 1 base; J trimming: 5 bases; junction bases outside the gene matches: 5. The CDR3 is 16 residues long. CDR1 is SGHNT, CDR2 YENEEA, per germline. The chain's CDR3 is CASSLGRGQGAETQYF. The DNA of the CDR3 is TGTGCCAGCAGCTTAGGCCGGGGACAGGGGGCTGAGACCCAGTACTTC.

The chain links TRBV10-3 to TRBJ2-5, with 8 bases aligning to TRBD2. The end of the DNA fits TRBJ2-7 better, so the J call may be wrong. Germline V lookup: CDR1 ENHRY, CDR2 SYGVKD. CDR3 length: 12 residues. The CDR3, as DNA: TGTGCCATCAGCGGGAGGGGGTACGAGCAGTACTTC. Translating gives CAISGRGYEQYF.

CDR3 residues: CASSSLPNELYSYEQYF. CDR3 bases: TGTGCCAGCAGCTCCCTTCCGAACGAACTCTACTCCTACGAGCAGTACTTC. The chain employs TRBV7-6 and TRBJ2-7, with unresolved D. This CDR3 has 17 residues. The germline V gene encodes CDR1 SGHVS and CDR2 FNYEAQ. V lost 4 bases and J 0 bases, leaving 19 bases between the germline ends.